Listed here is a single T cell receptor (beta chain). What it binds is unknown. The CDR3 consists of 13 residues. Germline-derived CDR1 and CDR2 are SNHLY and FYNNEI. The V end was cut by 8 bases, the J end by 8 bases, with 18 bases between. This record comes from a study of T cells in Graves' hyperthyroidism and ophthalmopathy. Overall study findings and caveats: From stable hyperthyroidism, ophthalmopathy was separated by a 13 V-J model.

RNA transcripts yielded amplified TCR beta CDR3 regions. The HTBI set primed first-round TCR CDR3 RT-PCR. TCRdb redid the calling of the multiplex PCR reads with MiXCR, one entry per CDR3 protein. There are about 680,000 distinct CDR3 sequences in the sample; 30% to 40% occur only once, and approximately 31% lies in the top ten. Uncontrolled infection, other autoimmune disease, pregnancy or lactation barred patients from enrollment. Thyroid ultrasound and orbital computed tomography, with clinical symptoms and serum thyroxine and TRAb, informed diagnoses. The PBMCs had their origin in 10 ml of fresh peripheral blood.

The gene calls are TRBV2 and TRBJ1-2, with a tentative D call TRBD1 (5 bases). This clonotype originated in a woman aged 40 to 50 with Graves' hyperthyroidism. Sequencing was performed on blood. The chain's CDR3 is CASETGAWGGYTF. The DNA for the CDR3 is TGTGCCAGCGAGACCGGGGCTTGGGGAGGCTACACCTTC.